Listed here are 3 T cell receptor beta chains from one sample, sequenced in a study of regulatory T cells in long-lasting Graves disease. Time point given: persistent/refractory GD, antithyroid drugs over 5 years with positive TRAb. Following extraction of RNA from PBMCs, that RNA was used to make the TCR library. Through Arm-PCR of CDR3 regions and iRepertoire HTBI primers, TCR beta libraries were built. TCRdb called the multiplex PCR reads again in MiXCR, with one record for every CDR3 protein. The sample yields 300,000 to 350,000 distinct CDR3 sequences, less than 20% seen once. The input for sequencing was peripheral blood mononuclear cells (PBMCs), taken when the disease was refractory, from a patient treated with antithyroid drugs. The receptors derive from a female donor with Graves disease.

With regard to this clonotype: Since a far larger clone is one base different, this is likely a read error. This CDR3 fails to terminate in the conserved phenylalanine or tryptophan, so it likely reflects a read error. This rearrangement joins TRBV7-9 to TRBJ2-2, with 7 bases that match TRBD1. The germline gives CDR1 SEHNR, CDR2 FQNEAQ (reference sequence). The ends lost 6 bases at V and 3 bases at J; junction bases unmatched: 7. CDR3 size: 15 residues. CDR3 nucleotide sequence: TGTGCCAGCAGTGAACAGGGGTGGCACACCGGGGAGCTGTTTTCT. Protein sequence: CASSEQGWHTGELFS.

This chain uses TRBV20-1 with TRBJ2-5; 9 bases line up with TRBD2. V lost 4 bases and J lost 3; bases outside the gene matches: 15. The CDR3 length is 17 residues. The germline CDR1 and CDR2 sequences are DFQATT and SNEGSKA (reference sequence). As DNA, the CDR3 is TGCAGTGCTAACCCTCGAGTAGCGGGGGCCCTTAAAGAGACCCAGTACTTC. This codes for CSANPRVAGALKETQYF.

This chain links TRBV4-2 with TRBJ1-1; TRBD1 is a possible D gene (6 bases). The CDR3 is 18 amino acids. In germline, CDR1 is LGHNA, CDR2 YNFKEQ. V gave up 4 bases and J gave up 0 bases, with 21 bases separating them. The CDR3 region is CASSRQTGRSPMNTEAFF. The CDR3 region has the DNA TGTGCCAGCAGCCGCCAAACAGGGAGAAGCCCTATGAACACTGAAGCTTTCTTT.